The 10 T cell receptor beta chains listed next were all sequenced from one sample in a study of blood T cell repertoires in COVID-19 (TCRdb year 2020). The library was produced with the immunoSEQ multiplex PCR assay. TCRdb stores this immuneACCESS table with in-frame sequences only. Part of the clones is absent; in the studies checked, under half of the shortfall reflects unresolved V genes, and no reason is known for the rest. The sample table lists around 360,000 clones, more than 75% of them with a count of one. The top ten hold roughly 2% of the sample. Material: PBMCs or T cells enriched from blood (not recorded which). The receptor set was obtained from a man aged 35-49 years in a cohort exposed to, infected with or recovered from COVID-19 (not recorded which).

The DNA for the CDR3 is TGTGCCAGCAGTGAAGCTGGCAGGCAGAATGAAAAACTGTTTTTT. Translated, it gives CASSEAGRQNEKLFF. V gene TRBV2 combines with J gene TRBJ1-4; D remains unclear. CDR1 is SNHLY and CDR2 is FYNNEI in the germline V gene. V was pared by 0 bases and J by 5 bases, with 10 bases between. The CDR3 has 15 amino acids.

The V and J genes are TRBV27 and TRBJ1-4; D unresolved. The length of the CDR3 is 12 residues. Germline loops: CDR1 MNHEY, CDR2 SMNVEV (reference sequence). The V and J ends lost 10 bases and 6 bases respectively, with 12 bases between them. CDR3: CAKQKGDEKLFF. The DNA for the CDR3 is TGTGCCAAACAGAAGGGAGATGAAAAACTGTTTTTT.

The chain is built from TRBV14 and TRBJ2-1; TRBD2 aligns across 10 bases. Germline-derived CDR1 and CDR2 are SGHDN and FVKESK. Trimming removed 4 bases from V and 6 bases from J; junction bases left unmatched: 9. This CDR3 is 16 amino acids long. Here the CDR3 reads CASSPNASGRSNEQFF. The CDR3 DNA reads TGTGCCAGCAGCCCCAACGCTAGCGGGAGATCCAATGAGCAGTTCTTC.

The V call is TRBV7-9, the J call TRBJ1-1, with TRBD1 matching 8 bases. V was pared by 5 bases and J by 4 bases, with 6 bases of the junction left unmatched. Germline CDR1 is SEHNR and CDR2 is FQNEAQ (reference sequence). This CDR3 has 14 residues. CDR3: CASSPWTGSTEAFF. CDR3 DNA: TGTGCCAGCAGCCCATGGACAGGGAGCACTGAAGCTTTCTTT.

This chain links TRBV18 with TRBJ1-3, with 7 bases lining up with TRBD1. V gave up 8 bases and J gave up 1 base; unmatched junction bases: 5. CDR3 length equals 14 residues. Germline V gene sequence: CDR1 KGHSH, CDR2 LQKENI. The CDR3 sequence is CASKQGSSGNTIYF. CDR3 nucleotide sequence: TGTGCCAGCAAACAGGGGTCTTCTGGAAACACCATATATTTT.

The chain is built from TRBV6-1 and TRBJ2-2, with a tentative D call TRBD2 (7 bases). Germline CDR1 reads MNHNS; CDR2 reads SASEGT. This CDR3 is built from 18 residues. V lost 3 bases and J lost 0, with 17 bases in between. CDR3 in amino acids: CASSDAPGRGANTGELFF. Here the CDR3 DNA reads TGTGCCAGCAGTGACGCCCCGGGGAGGGGGGCGAACACCGGGGAGCTGTTTTTT.

The rearrangement uses TRBV15 and TRBJ2-1; 8 nucleotides align to TRBD2. The V segment lost 2 bases and the J segment 6 bases; nucleotides outside the gene matches: 9. The CDR3 is 16 amino acids. Germline V gene data show CDR1 as LNHNV and CDR2 as YYDKDF (reference sequence). The CDR3 DNA reads as TGTGCCACCAGCAGAACAGCGGGACTAGTAGGCAATGAGCAGTTCTTC. Residues: CATSRTAGLVGNEQFF.

J is TRBJ1-4 and V is TRBV6-5; 7 bases fit TRBD1. V lost 7 bases to trimming and J lost 3 bases; unmatched junction nucleotides: 8. Germline V CDR1 and CDR2: MNHEY, SVGAGI. CDR3 length: 15 residues. This CDR3 is CASKLQGLANEKLFF. Here the CDR3 DNA reads TGTGCCAGCAAACTACAGGGGTTAGCTAATGAAAAACTGTTTTTT.

This clone was picked up one time. The chain joins TRBV27 to TRBJ2-1, with 10 bases that match TRBD1. Trimming took 6 bases from V and 7 from J; bases not matched to a gene: 6. Germline V gene data show CDR1 as MNHEY and CDR2 as SMNVEV (reference sequence). This CDR3 is built from 14 residues. CDR3 bases: TGTGCCAGCAGCCCTAGGACAGGGGGGAATGAGCAGTTCTTC. The encoded protein is CASSPRTGGNEQFF.

Turning to this clone: The same CDR3 is also encoded by other DNA sequences in this sample. The chain carries TRBV7-9 and TRBJ2-7; 12 bases align to TRBD2. Trimming took 5 bases from V and 5 from J; bases not matched to a gene: 4. Germline V gene lookup returns CDR1 SEHNR and CDR2 FQNEAQ (reference sequence). The CDR3 has 14 residues. The CDR3 protein is CASSQGLAGNEQYF. The CDR3 DNA follows: TGTGCCAGCAGCCAGGGACTAGCGGGTAACGAGCAGTACTTC.